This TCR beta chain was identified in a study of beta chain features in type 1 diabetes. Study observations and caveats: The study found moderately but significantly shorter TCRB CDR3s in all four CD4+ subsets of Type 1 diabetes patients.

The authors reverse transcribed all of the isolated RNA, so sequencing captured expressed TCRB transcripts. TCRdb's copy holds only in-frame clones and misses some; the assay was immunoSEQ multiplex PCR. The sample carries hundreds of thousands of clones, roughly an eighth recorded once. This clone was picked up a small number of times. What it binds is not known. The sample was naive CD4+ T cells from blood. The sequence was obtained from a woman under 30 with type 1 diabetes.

This CDR3 reads CASSERAGGFAYNSPLHF. CDR3 nucleotides: TGTGCCAGCAGTGAACGGGCAGGGGGGTTCGCCTATAATTCACCCCTCCACTTT. This rearrangement joins TRBV25-1 to TRBJ1-6, with TRBD1 matching over 7 bases. This CDR3 has 18 residues. The junction had 9 bases not matched to a gene; V was cut back by 2 bases and J by 2 bases. Germline V gene lookup returns CDR1 MGHDK and CDR2 SYGVNS.